This T cell receptor (beta chain) comes out of a study of T cell repertoires in cytomegalovirus infection. This CDR3 spans 15 amino acids. V shed 3 bases and J 0 bases; nucleotides not matched to a gene: 4. CDR1 and CDR2 (germline): LGHNA, YSLEER. Concerning this clonotype itself: Antigen unknown.

TCRdb analysed the reads with MiXCR anew, one entry per CDR3 protein. In the table there are 700,000 to 900,000 distinct CDR3 sequences, under 35% of which are singletons. V usage is TRBV4-3 and J usage is TRBJ1-1; TRBD1 agrees at 7 bases. The TCR comes from a human donor in good health (CMV status not recorded). Some clones in this sample may be carry-over from other donors' samples. The sample here was cultured CD8+ T cells from PBMCs, taken from culture after CMV antigen stimulation. CDR3 amino acids: CASSHWGQLNTEAFF. The CDR3 coding sequence is TGCGCCAGCAGCCACTGGGGACAGTTGAACACTGAAGCTTTCTTT.